The 19 T cell receptor beta chains reported below all come from one sample, sequenced in a study of cytomegalovirus exposure and HLA in healthy donors. It was with 60 Vbeta and 13 Jbeta primers that the PCR ran. Sequenced by immunoSEQ multiplex PCR; TCRdb stores in-frame clones only, minus some. The sample shows approximately 140,000 clones, 75% to 85% of them seen only once. Specimen: PBMCs. The receptor source for this set is a woman in her thirties or forties in good health and CMV-seropositive.

The count of this clone is one. In DNA, the CDR3 is TGCGCCAGCAGCCCCACGGGACACGGCCACGAGCAGTACTTC. Its translation is CASSPTGHGHEQYF. V and J are TRBV5-1 and TRBJ2-7; D perhaps matches TRBD1 (6 bases). In germline, CDR1 is SGHRS, CDR2 YFSETQ. CDR3 length equals 14 residues. Trimming took off 4 bases at V and 5 bases at J, with 16 bases between the two ends.

The rearrangement joins TRBV11-3 to TRBJ1-1, with 7 nucleotides matching TRBD1. Germline V gene sequence: CDR1 SGHNT, CDR2 YENEEA. Unmatched junction bases numbered 2, after V lost 2 bases and J lost 5 bases. This CDR3 spans 13 amino acids. CDR3 residues: CASSLRGRTEAFF. DNA of the CDR3: TGTGCCAGCAGCTTAAGGGGGCGGACTGAAGCTTTCTTT.

This chain uses TRBV5-1 with TRBJ2-1, with TRBD2 matching 11 bases. CDR3 length equals 15 residues. Germline V gene data show CDR1 as SGHRS and CDR2 as YFSETQ. V lost 0 bases and J lost 14; bases outside the gene matches: 10. The CDR3 reads CASSLGTGLAEEEFF. The CDR3 bases are TGCGCCAGCAGCTTGGGTACGGGACTAGCGGAAGAGGAGTTCTTC.

The V gene is TRBV29-1, the J gene TRBJ2-3; 8 bases are a match to TRBD1. The J segment lost 4 bases and the V segment lost 6 bases, leaving 3 bases of the junction unmatched. Germline V gene sequence: CDR1 SQVTM, CDR2 ANQGSEA. The CDR3 has 12 residues. CDR3 loop: CSVRGHADTQYF. CDR3 nucleotides: TGCAGCGTCAGGGGGCATGCAGATACGCAGTATTTT.

The V gene is TRBV6-5, the J gene TRBJ1-1, with 9 bases lining up with TRBD1. J lost 8 bases, V lost 8 bases, and 9 bases had no gene match. The CDR3 loop spans 13 amino acids. In germline, CDR1 is MNHEY, CDR2 SVGAGI. The chain's CDR3 is CASSSGTGKEAFF. The CDR3 DNA sequence: TGTGCCAGCTCCTCCGGGACAGGGAAGGAAGCTTTCTTT.

The chain carries TRBV29-1 and TRBJ2-3, with D possibly TRBD2 on 5 matching bases. CDR1 SQVTM and CDR2 ANQGSEA come from the germline V gene. The CDR3 has 12 residues. Trimming left V 6 bases short and J 5 bases short, with 12 bases between. As DNA, the CDR3 is TGCAGCGTCGGTGGAGGCAGAGATACGCAGTATTTT. It specifies CSVGGGRDTQYF.

On this clone: At one of its ends the junction is not consistent with the germline gene, which may arise from a read error. DNA of the CDR3: TGTGCCAGCAGGACAGGGGGCACAAACAACAATGAGCGGTTCTTC. Its translation is CASRTGGTNNNERFF. The chain employs TRBV6-1 and TRBJ2-1; TRBD1 agrees at 10 bases. Germline V CDR1 and CDR2: MNHNS, SASEGT. The CDR3 has 15 residues.

The chain employs TRBV4-2 and TRBJ2-5; weak D call: TRBD2 (6 bases). The J call could be wrong; TRBJ2-7 is a better fit for the DNA end. The CDR3 runs 15 residues. Germline CDR1 reads LGHNA; CDR2 reads YNFKEQ. The DNA for the CDR3 is TGTGCCAGCAGCCAAGATAGCGGATTGGGCTCCGAGCAGTACTTC. Protein: CASSQDSGLGSEQYF.

The chain recombines TRBV6-5 with TRBJ1-4, with D perhaps matching TRBD1 (6 bases). Between the trimmed V and J ends, which lost 0 bases and 8 bases, there was a span of 7 bases. There are 13 residues in the CDR3. Germline values: CDR1 MNHEY, CDR2 SVGAGI. CDR3 nucleotides: TGTGCCAGCAGTTACTCCAGGGGAGAAAAACTGTTTTTT. This sequence encodes CASSYSRGEKLFF.

The genes are TRBV27 and TRBJ1-5, with D tentatively TRBD1 (6 bases). The germline CDR1 and CDR2 sequences are MNHEY and SMNVEV (reference sequence). The CDR3 spans 14 residues. V lost 4 bases to trimming and J lost 9 bases, with 16 bases between them. CDR3 sequence reads: CASSYQDSGWPQHF. The CDR3 DNA sequence: TGTGCCAGCAGTTACCAGGACAGTGGTTGGCCCCAGCATTTT.

The chain carries TRBV6-6 and TRBJ1-4; possible D gene TRBD1, 6 bases. Looked up from germline, CDR1 is MNHNY and CDR2 is SVGAGI (reference sequence). The CDR3 runs 13 residues. V lost 10 bases, J lost 1 base, and 10 bases lay in between. The CDR3: CAIQDRTNEKLFF. The CDR3 bases are TGTGCCATACAGGACAGAACTAATGAAAAACTGTTTTTT.

The rearrangement links TRBV4-2 to TRBJ2-6; weak D call: TRBD2 (5 bases). CDR1 LGHNA and CDR2 YNFKEQ come from the germline V gene. V was shortened by 0 bases and J by 0 bases, with 12 bases between the two germline ends. This CDR3 has 18 amino acids. CDR3 DNA: TGTGCCAGCAGCCAAGATGGGAGAGCCAACTCTGGGGCCAACGTCCTGACTTTC. It is translated as CASSQDGRANSGANVLTF.

V is TRBV11-3 and J is TRBJ2-2, with D possibly matching TRBD1 (6 bases). The CDR3 sequence is 15 residues long. CDR1 and CDR2 from the germline V gene are SGHNT and YENEEA. V was trimmed by 4 bases and J by 3 bases, leaving 12 bases between them. CDR3 in amino acids: CASSSTGSHTGELFF. The DNA for the CDR3 is TGTGCCAGCAGCTCTACAGGGAGTCACACCGGGGAGCTGTTTTTT. Full variable domain (rest looked up from reference TRBV11-3 and TRBJ2-2): EAGVVQSPRYKIIEKKQPVAFWCNPISGHNTLYWYLQNLGQGPELLIRYENEEAVDDSQLPKDRFSAERLKGVDSTLKIQPAELGDSAVYLCASSSTGSHTGELFFGEGSRLTVL.

This rearrangement joins TRBV7-2 to TRBJ1-4; D might be TRBD1 (5 bases). This CDR3 is built from 14 residues. In germline, CDR1 is SGHTA, CDR2 FQGNSA. Trimming took off 4 bases at V and 8 bases at J, with 14 bases between the two ends. The CDR3 DNA follows: TGTGCCAGCAGCTCCGCAGGGTCGCGCGAAAAACTGTTTTTT. Its translation is CASSSAGSREKLFF.

The chain is built from TRBV10-1 and TRBJ2-7; 10 bases align to TRBD2. V was pared by 5 bases and J by 1 base, with 2 bases of the junction left unmatched. CDR3 length equals 14 residues. The germline gives CDR1 WNHNN, CDR2 SYGVQD (reference sequence). In DNA form, the CDR3 reads TGCGCCAGCAGTTCTAGCGGGAGTTCCTACGAGCAGTACTTC. This gives the protein CASSSSGSSYEQYF.

CDR3 DNA: TGTGCCAGCAGCTTACTAGCGTTTACCTCCTACGAGCAGTACTTC. Translation: CASSLLAFTSYEQYF. The chain joins TRBV7-8 to TRBJ2-7; perhaps TRBD2 as D (6 bases). CDR1 and CDR2 (germline): SGHVS, FQNEAQ. This CDR3 has 15 amino acids. Trimming shortened V by 2 bases and J by 0 bases, and 11 bases separated the two germline ends.

This chain links TRBV5-1 with TRBJ2-7; TRBD1 matches at 9 bases. J was trimmed by 5 bases and V by 7 bases; bases with no gene match: 13. This CDR3 has 15 amino acids. Germline V gene data show CDR1 as SGHRS and CDR2 as YFSETQ. The CDR3 protein is CASSEGTGILDEQYF. The CDR3 bases are TGCGCCAGCTCCGAGGGGACAGGGATTCTGGACGAGCAGTACTTC.

J is TRBJ1-1 and V is TRBV30, with TRBD1 matching 8 bases. This CDR3 region has 13 residues. Per germline, CDR1 GTSNPN and CDR2 SVGIG (reference sequence). The V and J ends lost 3 bases and 11 bases, in that order; junction bases with no gene match: 11. The CDR3 here is CAWRAGQGTGAFF. CDR3 bases: TGTGCCTGGAGGGCCGGACAGGGTACGGGGGCTTTCTTT.

The genes are TRBV15 and TRBJ1-1, with D uncertain. Looked up from germline, CDR1 is LNHNV and CDR2 is YYDKDF (reference sequence). The ends were cut back, 0 bases at V and 2 bases at J, with 10 bases in the middle. The CDR3 length is 15 residues. This CDR3 is CATSRDRRENTEAFF. CDR3 in DNA: TGTGCCACCAGCAGAGATCGGAGGGAAAACACTGAAGCTTTCTTT.